Listed below are T cell receptor beta chains from one sample, sequenced in a study of Graves' ophthalmopathy and Graves' hyperthyroidism. Each CDR3 protein gets one entry after TCRdb re-called the multiplex PCR reads with MiXCR. The profile shows some 410,000 distinct CDR3 sequences, 20% to 25% of them singletons. Sequenced material: peripheral blood. The source is a woman younger than 35 with stable Graves' hyperthyroidism. The CDR3 runs from the conserved cysteine through the conserved F or W. D genes are given only for firm matches. Size tells how often a clone was seen (once, few, many) or the class of an expanded clone, and some rows leave it out.

clone_size: many; j_call: TRBJ1-1; d_call: TRBD1; v_call: TRBV2; cdr3_nt: TGTGCCAGCATTTTCGGGACAGGAGATGAAGCTTTCTTT; cdr3_aa: CASIFGTGDEAFF
clone_size: many; j_call: TRBJ1-1; d_call: -; v_call: TRBV20-1; cdr3_nt: TGCAGTGCTATTTACACTGAAGCTTTCTTT; cdr3_aa: CSAIYTEAFF
clone_size: -; j_call: TRBJ1-1; d_call: TRBD1; v_call: TRBV6-1; cdr3_nt: TGTGCCAGCAGTGAAGCTTTGGGAATAGACAGGGGGCCGAACACTGAAGCTTTCTTT; cdr3_aa: CASSEALGIDRGPNTEAFF
clone_size: many; j_call: TRBJ1-5; d_call: -; v_call: TRBV20-1; cdr3_nt: TGCAGTGCTAGACGGGGGGGGGAGCCCCAGCATTTT; cdr3_aa: CSARRGGEPQHF
clone_size: many; j_call: TRBJ1-3; d_call: -; v_call: TRBV29-1; cdr3_nt: TGCAGCGTCGAGAGCTCTGGAAACACCATATATTTT; cdr3_aa: CSVESSGNTIYF
clone_size: many; j_call: TRBJ2-7; d_call: -; v_call: TRBV27; cdr3_nt: TGTGCCATCCCGGTTAGCGCCTCCTACGAGCAGTACTTC; cdr3_aa: CAIPVSASYEQYF
clone_size: many; j_call: TRBJ1-6; d_call: -; v_call: TRBV12-3/TRBV12-4; cdr3_nt: TGTGCCAGCAGTTTAGAGGGTTCGGGTTCACCCCTCCACTTT; cdr3_aa: CASSLEGSGSPLHF
clone_size: many; j_call: TRBJ2-5; d_call: -; v_call: TRBV11-2; cdr3_nt: TGTGCCAGCAGCTTAGAAAGAAACAGATTCCAAGAGACCCAGTACTTC; cdr3_aa: CASSLERNRFQETQYF
clone_size: many; j_call: TRBJ1-1; d_call: -; v_call: TRBV7-2; cdr3_nt: TGTGCCAGCAGCTTACTGCAGGGAGGCACTGAAGCTTTCTTT; cdr3_aa: CASSLLQGGTEAFF
clone_size: many; j_call: TRBJ2-7; d_call: TRBD2; v_call: TRBV7-2; cdr3_nt: TGTGCCAGCAGCTTAGGGGGAGGGACTAGCCCCTACGAGCAGTACTTC; cdr3_aa: CASSLGGGTSPYEQYF
clone_size: many; j_call: TRBJ1-1; d_call: -; v_call: TRBV2; cdr3_nt: TGTGCCAGCAGTGAAATCTCCCAGACTGAAGCTTTCTTT; cdr3_aa: CASSEISQTEAFF
clone_size: many; j_call: TRBJ2-7; d_call: TRBD2; v_call: TRBV6-2/TRBV6-3; cdr3_nt: TGTGCCAGCAACACGCCGGGACTAGCGGGATACGAGCAGTACTTC; cdr3_aa: CASNTPGLAGYEQYF
clone_size: many; j_call: TRBJ1-5; d_call: TRBD1; v_call: TRBV7-9; cdr3_nt: TGTGCCAGCAGTGGGGGACAGGGCTGGGAGCCCCAGCATTTT; cdr3_aa: CASSGGQGWEPQHF
clone_size: many; j_call: TRBJ1-2; d_call: -; v_call: TRBV30; cdr3_nt: TGTGCCTGGAACGCCGCAGAGATCTATGGCTACACCTTC; cdr3_aa: CAWNAAEIYGYTF
clone_size: many; j_call: TRBJ2-4; d_call: TRBD2; v_call: TRBV12-3/TRBV12-4; cdr3_nt: TGTGCCAGCAGTTTGGGCGGGAGGGCCCTGAACATTCAGTACTTC; cdr3_aa: CASSLGGRALNIQYF
clone_size: -; j_call: TRBJ2-2; d_call: TRBD1; v_call: TRBV4-1; cdr3_nt: TGCGCCAGCAGGGAGAACAGGGGGTTTACCGGGGAGCTGTTTTTT; cdr3_aa: CASRENRGFTGELFF
clone_size: many; j_call: TRBJ1-1; d_call: -; v_call: TRBV2; cdr3_nt: TGTGCCAGCAGTCCCCGACAGGTTTCGAACACTGAAGCTTTCTTT; cdr3_aa: CASSPRQVSNTEAFF
clone_size: -; j_call: TRBJ2-6; d_call: TRBD2; v_call: TRBV7-9; cdr3_nt: TGTGCCAGCAGCCCAGCGGGGGCCCCGAGAGTTGCAGGGGCCAACGTCCTGACTTTC; cdr3_aa: CASSPAGAPRVAGANVLTF
clone_size: many; j_call: TRBJ2-7; d_call: -; v_call: TRBV2; cdr3_nt: TGTGCCAGCAGAGAACTAGCCGGGGATAGAAGGCAGTACTTC; cdr3_aa: CASRELAGDRRQYF
clone_size: few; j_call: TRBJ2-2; d_call: TRBD1; v_call: TRBV7-8; cdr3_nt: TGTGCCAGCAGCTTATCGCGGACAGGGGGCGAAACCGGGGAGCTGTTTTTT; cdr3_aa: CASSLSRTGGETGELFF
clone_size: many; j_call: TRBJ1-1; d_call: TRBD1; v_call: TRBV14; cdr3_nt: TGTGCCAGCAGCCAGTGGGGACAGGGGAGCACTGAAGCTTTCTTT; cdr3_aa: CASSQWGQGSTEAFF
clone_size: many; j_call: TRBJ2-2; d_call: TRBD1; v_call: TRBV10-3; cdr3_nt: TGTGCCATCAGTGACATTACCGGGACAGGGTTAAGGGAGCTGTTTTTT; cdr3_aa: CAISDITGTGLRELFF
clone_size: many; j_call: TRBJ2-7; d_call: TRBD1; v_call: TRBV20-1; cdr3_nt: TGCAGCGGACAGGGGGGGGAGCCCTACGAGCAGTACTTC; cdr3_aa: CSGQGGEPYEQYF
clone_size: many; j_call: TRBJ2-7; d_call: TRBD1; v_call: TRBV11-1; cdr3_nt: TGTGCCAGCAGCTTCAACCCCTTTCTCGGGACAGGATCCTACGAGCAGTACTTC; cdr3_aa: CASSFNPFLGTGSYEQYF
clone_size: many; j_call: TRBJ2-2; d_call: -; v_call: TRBV12-3/TRBV12-4; cdr3_nt: TGTGCCAGCAGTTTACCGGAGCTAGCGTGGACCGGGGAGCTGTTTTTT; cdr3_aa: CASSLPELAWTGELFF
clone_size: many; j_call: TRBJ2-5; d_call: -; v_call: TRBV5-1; cdr3_nt: TGCGCCAGCAGCTTGGCAGGTTGGGGGACGCCTCAAGAGACCCAGTACTTC; cdr3_aa: CASSLAGWGTPQETQYF
clone_size: many; j_call: TRBJ2-5; d_call: TRBD1; v_call: TRBV7-2; cdr3_nt: TGTGCCAGCAGCCCCCGCACCGGGACAGGGAACCTAGCGGCGACCCAGTACTTC; cdr3_aa: CASSPRTGTGNLAATQYF